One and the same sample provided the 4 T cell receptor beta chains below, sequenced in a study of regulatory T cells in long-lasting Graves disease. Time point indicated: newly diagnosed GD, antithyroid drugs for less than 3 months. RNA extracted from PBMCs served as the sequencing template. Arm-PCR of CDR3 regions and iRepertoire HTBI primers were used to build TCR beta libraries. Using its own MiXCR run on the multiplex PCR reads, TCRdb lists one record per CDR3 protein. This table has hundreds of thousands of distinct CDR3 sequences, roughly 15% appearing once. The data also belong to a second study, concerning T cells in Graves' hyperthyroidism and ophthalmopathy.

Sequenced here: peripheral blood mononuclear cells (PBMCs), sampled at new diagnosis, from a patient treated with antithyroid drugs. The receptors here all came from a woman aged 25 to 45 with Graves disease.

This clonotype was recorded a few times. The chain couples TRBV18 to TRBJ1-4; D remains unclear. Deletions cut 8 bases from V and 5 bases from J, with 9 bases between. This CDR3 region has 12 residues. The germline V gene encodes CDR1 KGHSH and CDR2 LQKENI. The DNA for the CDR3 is TGTGCCAGCCTTTCGGGGAATGAAAAACTGTTTTTT. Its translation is CASLSGNEKLFF.

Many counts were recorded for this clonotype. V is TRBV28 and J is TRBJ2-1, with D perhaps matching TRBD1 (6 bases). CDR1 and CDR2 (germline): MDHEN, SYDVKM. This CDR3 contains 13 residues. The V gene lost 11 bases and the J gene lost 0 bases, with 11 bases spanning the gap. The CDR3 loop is CAALDSSYNEQFF. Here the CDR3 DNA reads TGTGCCGCTTTGGACAGCTCCTACAATGAGCAGTTCTTC.

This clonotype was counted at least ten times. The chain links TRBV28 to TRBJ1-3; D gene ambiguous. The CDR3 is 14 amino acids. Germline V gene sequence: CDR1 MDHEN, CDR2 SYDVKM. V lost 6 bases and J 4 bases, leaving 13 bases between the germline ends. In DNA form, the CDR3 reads TGTGCCAGCAGCGTTCGGGTAGAGGGAAACACCATATATTTT. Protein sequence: CASSVRVEGNTIYF.

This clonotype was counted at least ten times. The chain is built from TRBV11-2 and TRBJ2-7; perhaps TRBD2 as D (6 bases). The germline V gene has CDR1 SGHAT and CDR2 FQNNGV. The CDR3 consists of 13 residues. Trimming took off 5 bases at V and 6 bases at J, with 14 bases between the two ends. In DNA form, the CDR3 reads TGTGCCAGCAGCCTCGGACTATCTCGCGAGCAGTACTTC. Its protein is CASSLGLSREQYF. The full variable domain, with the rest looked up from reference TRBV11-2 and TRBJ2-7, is EAGVAQSPRYKIIEKRQSVAFWCNPISGHATLYWYQQILGQGPKLLIQFQNNGVVDDSQLPKDRFSAERLKGVDSTLKIQPAKLEDSAVYLCASSLGLSREQYFGPGTRLTVT.